Following are 15 T cell receptor beta chains from one sample sequenced in a study of naive and memory T cell subsets. RNA was extracted from approximately 2.4 ml of whole blood of healthy adults. Blood and skin TCR RNA was reverse transcribed with alpha and beta constant primers. TCRdb independently ran MiXCR on the 5' RACE reads; one entry per CDR3 protein. Of more than 25,000 distinct CDR3 sequences listed, 20% to 25% were seen once; the top ten hold around 1.9%. All receptors derive from a female donor in good health.

This clonotype was seen a few times. The rearrangement joins TRBV29-1 to TRBJ2-3; a possible D gene is TRBD2 (6 bases). This CDR3 spans 15 amino acids. V dropped 7 bases and J dropped 5 bases, with 22 bases sitting between them. Germline CDR1 SQVTM, CDR2 ANQGSEA. CDR3 sequence reads: CSAGGVGEAGDTQYF. Here the CDR3 DNA reads TGCAGCGCCGGAGGGGTAGGCGAGGCTGGAGATACGCAGTATTTT.

This clonotype occurred many times. The V gene is TRBV29-1, the J gene TRBJ2-7; 9 bases are a match to TRBD2. The germline V gene encodes CDR1 SQVTM and CDR2 ANQGSEA. CDR3 size: 13 residues. V lost 4 bases and J lost 2; bases outside the gene matches: 3. The CDR3 region is CSVVASGTYEQYF. Written as DNA, the CDR3 is TGCAGCGTTGTGGCTAGCGGGACCTACGAGCAGTACTTC.

By its share, this clonotype is medium-sized. The rearrangement joins TRBV7-8 to TRBJ2-5; D not certain. Germline CDR1 reads SGHVS; CDR2 reads FQNEAQ. The CDR3 sequence is 14 residues long. Trimming removed 1 base from V and 5 bases from J, with 11 bases in between. In nucleotides, the CDR3 is TGTGCCAGCAGCTTAGGCGTGGGGTCGGAGACCCAGTACTTC. This encodes CASSLGVGSETQYF.

This rearrangement joins TRBV20-1 to TRBJ1-5; 7 nucleotides agree with TRBD1. This CDR3 contains 13 residues. Germline trimming cut 1 base from V and 6 bases from J; bases unmatched to any gene: 3. CDR1 and CDR2 (germline): DFQATT, SNEGSKA (reference sequence). CDR3: CSARGQGCQPQHF. CDR3 bases: TGCAGTGCTAGAGGACAGGGTTGTCAGCCCCAGCATTTT.

V gene TRBV29-1 combines with J gene TRBJ2-5, with 10 bases identical to TRBD1. Per the germline V gene, CDR1 is SQVTM and CDR2 is ANQGSEA. With 5 bases clipped from V and 5 bases from J, the junction kept 5 bases outside the gene matches. The CDR3 contains 13 residues. The CDR3: CSVKDRGYETQYF. The CDR3 DNA sequence: TGCAGCGTTAAGGACAGGGGGTACGAGACCCAGTACTTC.

This clonotype was picked up a small number of times. The rearrangement joins TRBV20-1 to TRBJ1-6; perhaps TRBD1 as D (6 bases). V dropped 4 bases and J dropped 4 bases, with 11 bases sitting between them. The germline V gene encodes CDR1 DFQATT and CDR2 SNEGSKA (reference sequence). The CDR3 is 14 residues long. The CDR3 coding sequence is TGCAGTGCTATACAGGGTTATTATAATTCACCCCTCCACTTT. Its translation is CSAIQGYYNSPLHF.

The V gene is TRBV12-2, the J gene TRBJ2-5; TRBD2 is the table's D call and was not checked against the DNA. TRBV12-2 is a recognized pseudogene. The CDR3 extends over 17 amino acids. In DNA form, the CDR3 reads TGTGCAAGTCGCCTCCTGAGTGAGCGGGAGTCGGGGGAGACCCAGTACTTC. This codes for CASRLLSERESGETQYF.

The chain couples TRBV5-1 to TRBJ2-1; D unresolved. Germline V gene sequence: CDR1 SGHRS, CDR2 YFSETQ. Trimming pared 4 bases from V and 1 base from J, leaving 12 bases between. The CDR3 covers 15 residues. This chain's CDR3 is CASSLTARSYNEQFF. CDR3 nucleotide sequence: TGCGCCAGCAGCCTGACCGCCAGGTCCTACAATGAGCAGTTCTTC.

This clonotype appeared many times. This chain connects TRBV29-1 to TRBJ2-7, with 13 bases aligning to TRBD2. Trimming cost V 7 bases and J 4 bases; bases outside gene matches: 1. The CDR3 runs 12 residues. Germline V gives CDR1 SQVTM, CDR2 ANQGSEA. The CDR3 region is CSATSGGYEQYF. For the CDR3, the DNA is TGCAGCGCGACTAGCGGGGGGTACGAGCAGTACTTC.

This chain connects TRBV20-1 to TRBJ2-7; 11 bases match TRBD1. This CDR3 is built from 12 residues. V was pared by 8 bases and J by 6 bases, with 6 bases of the junction left unmatched. Germline CDR1 reads DFQATT; CDR2 reads SNEGSKA (reference sequence). DNA of the CDR3: TGCAGTTACCGGGACAGGGGGGGCGAGCAGTACTTC. Its translation is CSYRDRGGEQYF.

The chain uses TRBV29-1 and TRBJ2-2; 7 nucleotides match TRBD1. Germline CDR1 SQVTM, CDR2 ANQGSEA. The CDR3 sequence is 15 residues long. The ends lost 5 bases at V and 4 bases at J; junction bases unmatched: 10. CDR3 region: CSVTNRGVRTGELFF. The DNA of the CDR3 is TGCAGCGTTACAAACAGGGGAGTTCGCACCGGGGAGCTGTTTTTT.

This clonotype has a count of ten or more. This chain connects TRBV20-1 to TRBJ2-7, with TRBD1 as a possible D gene (6 bases). CDR1 DFQATT and CDR2 SNEGSKA come from the germline V gene (reference sequence). The CDR3 loop spans 11 amino acids. The CDR3, as DNA: TGCAGAGCAGGGGACCGCTACGAGCAGTACTTC. It is translated as CRAGDRYEQYF.

The table lists this clonotype with a few counts. The chain couples TRBV5-1 to TRBJ2-7; D is uncertain. The CDR3 is made up of 14 amino acids. Looked up from germline, CDR1 is SGHRS and CDR2 is YFSETQ. Trimming took 4 bases from V and 2 from J, leaving 13 bases between them. The CDR3 reads CASSPFAGTYEQYF. The CDR3 DNA reads TGCGCCAGCAGCCCTTTCGCAGGTACCTACGAGCAGTACTTC.

This clonotype was detected many times. The CDR3 here is CASSYPPAGEKEQFF. CDR3 coding DNA: TGTGCCAGCAGTTATCCCCCGGCCGGGGAAAAAGAGCAGTTCTTC. The chain joins TRBV12-3 or TRBV12-4 to TRBJ2-1; tentative D call: TRBD2 (5 bases). This CDR3 comprises 15 residues. V lost 4 bases, J lost 10 bases, and 20 bases lay in between.

This clonotype was detected ten times or more. The CDR3 sequence: CSAKEVRSYEQYF. CDR3 nucleotide sequence: TGCAGTGCTAAAGAGGTTCGTTCCTACGAGCAGTACTTC. The chain has TRBV20-1 and TRBJ2-7, with no clear D. V shed 4 bases and J shed 1 base, with 11 bases lying between them. The CDR3 is 13 amino acids. Germline V CDR1 and CDR2: DFQATT, SNEGSKA (reference sequence).